This T cell receptor (beta chain) stems from a study of blood T cell repertoires in COVID-19. Background on the study: The samples span acute and convalescent COVID-19 from the United States, Italy and Spain.

The CDR3 runs to 14 residues. Germline V gene sequence: CDR1 MDHEN, CDR2 SYDVKM. The V gene end was trimmed by 6 bases and the J gene end by 6 bases; junction bases not matched to a gene: 6. TCRdb's copy holds only in-frame clones and misses some; the assay was immunoSEQ multiplex PCR. The sample consists of some 79,000 clones, about 89% of them appearing once. Sequencing was done on a sample of peripheral blood. This receptor was taken from a man in his 70s with active or convalescent COVID-19. V is TRBV28 and J is TRBJ2-2; 8 bases match TRBD2. CDR3 sequence: CASSSRLAPGELFF. CDR3 coding DNA: TGTGCCAGCAGCTCTAGACTAGCGCCCGGGGAGCTGTTTTTT.